Shown below are 18 T cell receptor beta chains from a single sample sequenced in a study of identical twins. TCRdb re-analysed the 5' RACE reads in MiXCR, keeping a single row per CDR3 protein. The sample has about 240,000 distinct CDR3 sequences; 9.5% to 15% are singletons. These data were also filed under a second study, of yellow fever vaccine responses in identical twins.

The specimen sequenced was memory (CD45RO+) T cells sorted from blood. Source of these receptors: a woman between 18 and 30 years old in good health.

This clonotype was counted only a few times. The rearrangement uses TRBV18 and TRBJ2-5; D possibly corresponds to TRBD2 (5 bases). V shed 2 bases and J shed 2 bases, with 12 bases lying between them. The CDR3 is 15 amino acids. Germline V gene data show CDR1 as KGHSH and CDR2 as LQKENI. The CDR3 DNA reads TGTGCCAGCTCACCAACCCGGACGGGGCAAGAGACCCAGTACTTC. This translates into CASSPTRTGQETQYF.

The rearrangement joins TRBV5-1 to TRBJ2-2; no reliable D call. CDR1 is SGHRS and CDR2 is YFSETQ in the germline V gene. CDR3 size: 15 residues. Trimming left V 2 bases short and J 2 bases short, with 10 bases between. CDR3 protein: CASSFQYRNTGELFF. In nucleotides, the CDR3 is TGCGCCAGCAGCTTTCAATACAGAAACACCGGGGAGCTGTTTTTT.

In this sample, this clonotype turned up a few times. The rearrangement links TRBV18 to TRBJ2-7, with D possibly being TRBD1 or TRBD2 (5 bases each). CDR1 is KGHSH, CDR2 LQKENI, per germline. The CDR3 length is 13 residues. The V gene lost 8 bases and the J gene lost 4 bases, with 15 bases spanning the gap. CDR3 sequence: CASDTGAGYEQYF. The CDR3 coding sequence is TGTGCCAGCGACACCGGGGCCGGGTACGAGCAGTACTTC.

This chain uses TRBV29-1 with TRBJ2-1; 11 nucleotides match TRBD2. Trimming cost V 5 bases and J 2 bases; bases outside gene matches: 11. The CDR3 has 17 amino acids. CDR1 and CDR2 from the germline V gene are SQVTM and ANQGSEA. CDR3 sequence (DNA): TGCAGCGTTCCCCGGGAAGTACTAGCGGGAGCCTACAATGAGCAGTTCTTC. Its translation is CSVPREVLAGAYNEQFF.

This clonotype was found a few times. The V call is TRBV2, the J call TRBJ2-2, with 8 bases matching TRBD1. V dropped 7 bases and J dropped 2; count of bases not matched to a gene: 6. This CDR3 contains 15 residues. Germline-derived CDR1 and CDR2 are SNHLY and FYNNEI. DNA for the CDR3: TGTGCCAGCATAACAGGGGGACGAAACACCGGGGAGCTGTTTTTT. Protein sequence: CASITGGRNTGELFF. Complete variable domain (other parts from reference TRBV2 and TRBJ2-2): EPEVTQTPSHQVTQMGQEVILRCVPISNHLYFYWYRQILGQKVEFLVSFYNNEISEKSEIFDDQFSVERPDGSNFTLKIRSTKLEDSAMYFCASITGGRNTGELFFGEGSRLTVL.

This clonotype showed up just a few times. This chain links TRBV12-3 or TRBV12-4 with TRBJ1-5, with D unclear. Trimming removed 6 bases at V and 3 bases at J, with 18 bases between. The CDR3 length is 16 residues. The CDR3 loop reads CASSRTQVASNQPQHF. The CDR3, as DNA: TGTGCCAGCAGCCGTACGCAAGTTGCATCCAATCAGCCCCAGCATTTT.

The genes are TRBV28 and TRBJ2-7; 11 bases are a match to TRBD2. Germline CDR1 and CDR2: MDHEN and SYDVKM. V was pared by 2 bases and J by 0 bases, with 3 bases of the junction left unmatched. This CDR3 region has 16 residues. This CDR3 reads CASSLVTSGNSYEQYF. Here the CDR3 DNA reads TGTGCCAGCAGTTTAGTGACTAGCGGGAACTCCTACGAGCAGTACTTC.

To note about this clonotype: This clone may be a read error of a much larger clone one base away. The CDR3 DNA is TGTGCCAGCAGCACAGGGGGAAACTATGGCTGCACCTTC. Its translation is CASSTGGNYGCTF. V gene TRBV7-9 combines with J gene TRBJ1-2, with 8 bases identical to TRBD1. This CDR3 has 13 residues. CDR1 and CDR2 from the germline V gene are SEHNR and FQNEAQ (reference sequence). Full variable domain (rest looked up from reference TRBV7-9 and TRBJ1-2): DTGVSQNPRHKITKRGQNVTFRCDPISEHNRLYWYRQTLGQGPEFLTYFQNEAQLEKSRLLSDRFSAERPKGSFSTLEIQRTEQGDSAMYLCASSTGGNYGCTFGSGTRLTVV.

Ten or more counts support this clonotype. The chain couples TRBV6-4 to TRBJ2-3; D uncertain. The CDR3 consists of 15 residues. Germline CDR1 MRHNA, CDR2 SNTAGT. V was shortened by 3 bases and J by 0 bases, with 10 bases between the two germline ends. CDR3 sequence: CASSEDPSSTDTQYF. CDR3 nucleotides: TGTGCCAGCAGTGAAGACCCTTCTAGCACAGATACGCAGTATTTT.

This clonotype was recorded a few times. The CDR3 nucleotides are TGTGCCAGCAGCAACCGACAACTTGTAGATACGCAGTATTTT. Translating it yields CASSNRQLVDTQYF. The chain links TRBV13 to TRBJ2-3; the D is unclear. The CDR3 has 14 amino acids. Germline CDR1 is PRHDT and CDR2 is FYEKMQ (reference sequence). With 5 bases removed from V and 5 bases from J, the gap between germline ends came to 14 bases.

This rearrangement joins TRBV9 to TRBJ2-4; 9 bases line up with TRBD2. This CDR3 is 15 amino acids long. Germline CDR1 SGDLS, CDR2 YYNGEE. Unmatched junction bases numbered 4, after V lost 1 base and J lost 5 bases. CDR3 in DNA: TGTGCCAGCAGCGTACAAGCGGGAGGCCAAAACATTCAGTACTTC. It is translated as CASSVQAGGQNIQYF.

The V call is TRBV6-1, the J call TRBJ2-1; either TRBD1 or TRBD2 may fit D (5 bases each). The ends were cut back, 6 bases at V and 8 bases at J, with 17 bases in the middle. Germline V gene lookup returns CDR1 MNHNS and CDR2 SASEGT. CDR3 size: 14 residues. The DNA for the CDR3 is TGTGCCAGCAGGCCCGCCGGGACCATGGATGAGCAGTTCTTC. Amino acid sequence: CASRPAGTMDEQFF.

The gene calls are TRBV5-1 and TRBJ2-5; unclear D gene. This CDR3 has 13 residues. CDR1 and CDR2 from the germline V gene are SGHRS and YFSETQ. With 5 bases removed from V and 5 bases from J, the gap between germline ends came to 13 bases. CDR3 coding DNA: TGCGCCAGCAGGGCAGCACGGTGGGAGACCCAGTACTTC. Translation: CASRAARWETQYF.

This clonotype was found a few times. V gene TRBV11-2 combines with J gene TRBJ2-7; D possibly corresponds to TRBD1 (6 bases). The CDR3 length is 13 residues. The germline V gene has CDR1 SGHAT and CDR2 FQNNGV. With 5 bases removed from V and 7 bases from J, the gap between germline ends came to 15 bases. The CDR3 is CASSTSGVWEQYF. In DNA form, the CDR3 reads TGTGCCAGCAGCACCTCAGGGGTATGGGAGCAGTACTTC. Using reference TRBV11-2 and TRBJ2-7 for the parts outside the CDR3, the full variable domain is EAGVAQSPRYKIIEKRQSVAFWCNPISGHATLYWYQQILGQGPKLLIQFQNNGVVDDSQLPKDRFSAERLKGVDSTLKIQPAKLEDSAVYLCASSTSGVWEQYFGPGTRLTVT.

This clonotype was detected a few times. The chain links TRBV27 to TRBJ2-5; D may be TRBD1 (6 bases). CDR1 and CDR2 (germline): MNHEY, SMNVEV (reference sequence). Trimming pared 0 bases from V and 7 bases from J, leaving 18 bases between. The CDR3 length is 16 residues. The CDR3: CASSLSGAGQYRTQYF. CDR3 DNA sequence: TGTGCCAGCAGTTTATCGGGGGCAGGGCAGTATCGGACCCAGTACTTC.

This clonotype occurred many times. The chain joins TRBV12-3 or TRBV12-4 to TRBJ2-1; 14 bases align to TRBD2. This CDR3 has 17 residues. Trimming took 5 bases from V and 3 from J; bases not matched to a gene: 6. CDR3 in amino acids: CASSLGTSGGRYNEQFF. The CDR3 coding sequence is TGTGCCAGCAGTCTAGGGACTAGCGGGGGCCGCTACAATGAGCAGTTCTTC.

The chain couples TRBV10-3 to TRBJ2-7; tentatively, D is TRBD2 (6 bases). Germline CDR1 reads ENHRY; CDR2 reads SYGVKD. V was clipped by 2 bases and J by 7 bases, with 15 bases between them. CDR3 size: 14 residues. In DNA form, the CDR3 reads TGTGCCATCAGTGAGGGACGACTAGGTGCTGAGCAGTACTTC. It specifies CAISEGRLGAEQYF.

The chain recombines TRBV6-5 with TRBJ2-3, with 9 bases matching TRBD2. The V gene's germline CDR1 is MNHEY and CDR2 SVGAGI. The J segment lost 2 bases and the V segment lost 6 bases, leaving 9 bases of the junction unmatched. The length of the CDR3 is 16 residues. The CDR3: CASSRDTSGPTDTQYF. The CDR3 DNA sequence: TGTGCCAGCAGCCGGGATACTAGCGGGCCCACAGATACGCAGTATTTT.